This record concerns one T cell receptor beta chain sequence. This sample was taken from a study of blood T cell repertoires in COVID-19. Whole-study context: From T cells, B-cell-depleted T cells, or PBMCs came the material, which was cDNA or gDNA.

Measured with immunoSEQ multiplex PCR; TCRdb has only the in-frame clones, and not every one. This sample has over 100,000 clones, with roughly 80% found just once. This CDR3 has 12 amino acids. From germline, CDR1 is WNHNN and CDR2 SYGVQD (reference sequence). With V trimmed by 2 bases and J by 8 bases, 1 base remained unmatched. The sequencing sample was made of peripheral blood. The sequence was obtained from a man in his fifties or sixties with acute or convalescent COVID-19. V gene TRBV10-1 combines with J gene TRBJ2-3; 7 bases are shared with TRBD2. The CDR3 loop is CASSEPGGTQYF. CDR3 bases: TGCGCCAGCAGTGAGCCGGGGGGTACGCAGTATTTT.